This TCR beta chain derives from a study of cytomegalovirus exposure and HLA in healthy donors. Overall study findings and caveats: Associated with cytomegalovirus, according to the listing, were around 170 TCR beta chains. There were several of the most significant clusters that appeared linked to common viral pathogens in a later analysis. An analysis that was carried out later associated approximately 15,000 TCR beta sequences with HLA alleles at 0.05 false discovery rate. A highly shared variant cluster was judged a likely technical artifact.

A multiplex PCR was run with 60 Vbeta primers and 13 Jbeta primers. Sequencing used immunoSEQ multiplex PCR; TCRdb keeps in-frame clones, though not all of them. This sample has some 160,000 clones, with about 75% found just once. This CDR3 is 14 amino acids long. V lost 2 bases and J 5 bases, leaving 12 bases between the germline ends. Germline assignment: CDR1 SGHDN and CDR2 FVKESK. On this clone: Antigen specificity is unknown.

The TCR was taken from a woman younger than 45 in good health and CMV-seronegative. This rearrangement joins TRBV14 to TRBJ1-2, with D possibly being TRBD1 (5 bases). The source material was PBMCs. DNA for the CDR3: TGTGCCAGCAGCCAATACGGGGGGAATTATGGCTACACCTTC. Translated, it gives CASSQYGGNYGYTF.